This T cell receptor (beta chain) stems from a study of blood T cell repertoires in COVID-19. With V trimmed by 3 bases and J by 2 bases, 5 bases remained unmatched. The CDR3 contains 15 residues. Germline CDR1 KGHSH, CDR2 LQKENI. A COVID-19 case was met by exposed participants within 2 weeks before study entry. Clones were read by immunoSEQ multiplex PCR, and TCRdb kept only the in-frame ones, dropping some. The sample yields more than 350,000 clones, nearly 90% seen once. This clone was found once. The rearrangement joins TRBV18 to TRBJ1-2, with 8 bases aligning to TRBD1. The receptor comes from a woman younger than 35 who had been exposed to COVID-19. Sequences were obtained from PBMCs or T cells enriched from blood (not recorded which). CDR3: CASSPSGQVNYGYTF. CDR3 DNA: TGTGCCAGCTCACCTTCGGGACAGGTCAACTATGGCTACACCTTC.